This entry lists 7 T cell receptor beta chains sequenced from one sample in a study of control samples from healthy donors and cancer patients. Sequencing was performed with immunoSEQ multiplex PCR; in TCRdb, only in-frame clones are kept and a portion is missing. The sample yields about 73,000 clones, over 75% seen once. The sequenced material came from blood. These receptors were collected from a woman aged 45-65 years in good health.

V and J are TRBV5-1 and TRBJ2-2; the match to TRBD2 covers 8 bases. V lost 3 bases, J lost 4 bases, and 14 bases stayed unmatched. This CDR3 region has 18 residues. Germline V gene lookup returns CDR1 SGHRS and CDR2 YFSETQ. The CDR3 DNA reads as TGCGCCAGCAGCTGGGGAGACAGCATAGCGGGACCCACCGGGGAGCTGTTTTTT. This codes for CASSWGDSIAGPTGELFF. Variable domain in full (rest from reference TRBV5-1 and TRBJ2-2): KAGVTQTPRYLIKTRGQQVTLSCSPISGHRSVSWYQQTPGQGLQFLFEYFSETQRNKGNFPGRFSGRQFSNSRSEMNVSTLELGDSALYLCASSWGDSIAGPTGELFFGEGSRLTVL.

The chain recombines TRBV3-1 (or the pseudogene TRBV3-2) with TRBJ2-7; 7 nucleotides agree with TRBD2. CDR1 is LGHDT and CDR2 is YNNKEL in the germline V gene (reference sequence). J was trimmed by 2 bases and V by 4 bases; bases with no gene match: 2. This CDR3 is built from 13 residues. This chain's CDR3 is CASSRGTTYEQYF. In nucleotides, the CDR3 is TGTGCCAGCAGCCGAGGGACTACCTACGAGCAGTACTTC.

This chain links TRBV7-2 with TRBJ1-2; no firm D call. The length of the CDR3 is 14 residues. In germline, CDR1 is SGHTA, CDR2 FQGNSA. Trimming pared 3 bases from V and 5 bases from J, leaving 13 bases between. The CDR3 bases are TGTGCCAGCAGCTTCGGCCCGGCAGAATATGGCTACACCTTC. Its translation: CASSFGPAEYGYTF.

The CDR3 sequence: CASSLVGTERSYEQYF. CDR3 coding DNA: TGTGCCAGCAGCTTAGTTGGGACTGAACGGTCCTACGAGCAGTACTTC. The rearrangement joins TRBV13 to TRBJ2-7; tentative D call: TRBD2 (6 bases). The CDR3 totals 16 residues. The V and J ends lost 1 base and 1 base respectively, with 14 bases between them. CDR1 is PRHDT and CDR2 is FYEKMQ in the germline V gene (reference sequence).

This sequence joins TRBV5-1 and TRBJ2-1; D ambiguous. The germline CDR1 and CDR2 sequences are SGHRS and YFSETQ. V gave up 0 bases and J gave up 3 bases, with 13 bases separating them. This CDR3 spans 16 amino acids. CDR3 sequence: CASSLGSLTRYNEQFF. CDR3 nucleotides: TGCGCCAGCAGCTTGGGGTCCTTGACCCGCTACAATGAGCAGTTCTTC.

This chain connects TRBV5-1 to TRBJ1-6, with TRBD1 as a possible D gene (5 bases). Trimming cost V 2 bases and J 5 bases, with 8 bases left between them. CDR3 length equals 14 residues. CDR1 and CDR2 (germline): SGHRS, YFSETQ. CDR3 sequence reads: CASSFGTDNSPLHF. CDR3 nucleotides: TGCGCCAGCAGCTTCGGGACGGATAATTCACCCCTCCACTTT.

Only one count was recorded for this clone. The chain is built from TRBV9 and TRBJ2-5; 7 nucleotides agree with TRBD2. This CDR3 comprises 14 residues. Germline CDR1 and CDR2: SGDLS and YYNGEE. Germline trimming cut 0 bases from V and 7 bases from J; bases unmatched to any gene: 6. The CDR3 region is CASSVEAGLGTQYF. The CDR3 DNA reads as TGTGCCAGCAGCGTAGAAGCGGGACTGGGGACCCAGTACTTC.